The 11 T cell receptor beta chains below all came from one sample that was sequenced in a study of T cells in Graves' hyperthyroidism and ophthalmopathy. Amplification of TCR beta CDR3 regions was performed using RNA transcripts as template. HTBI primers drove first-round RT-PCR of the TCR CDR3. TCRdb analysed the multiplex PCR reads with MiXCR anew, one entry per CDR3 protein. The sample holds fewer than 900,000 distinct CDR3 sequences, about 16% seen once. Material: blood. Receptor source: a man aged 18 to 29 with Graves' hyperthyroidism.

This clonotype has a count of ten or more. This chain's CDR3 is CASSLLGTENTEAFF. The CDR3 coding sequence is TGTGCCAGCAGCCTACTCGGGACGGAGAACACTGAAGCTTTCTTT. This chain uses TRBV14 with TRBJ1-1, with a weak D call TRBD1 (5 bases). From germline, CDR1 is SGHDN and CDR2 FVKESK. V dropped 4 bases and J dropped 1 base, with 13 bases sitting between them. CDR3 size: 15 residues.

The chain combines TRBV9 with TRBJ2-1; D gene unclear. The germline CDR1 and CDR2 sequences are SGDLS and YYNGEE. Trimming shortened V by 0 bases and J by 6 bases, and 16 bases separated the two germline ends. The CDR3 loop spans 16 amino acids. CDR3 DNA sequence: TGTGCCAGCAGCGTAGAGGCCTCCCTGGGTCCCAATGAGCAGTTCTTC. Encoded protein: CASSVEASLGPNEQFF.

Many counts were recorded for this clonotype. The V call is TRBV12-3 or TRBV12-4, the J call TRBJ2-2, with D perhaps being TRBD1 or TRBD2 (5 bases each). V was shortened by 7 bases and J by 6 bases, with 9 bases between the two germline ends. This CDR3 has 12 amino acids. As DNA, the CDR3 is TGTGCCAGCACAGAGGGGTCCGGGGAGCTGTTTTTT. This gives the protein CASTEGSGELFF.

CDR3 region: CASSFGHEQFF. CDR3 coding DNA: TGTGCCAGTTCTTTCGGCCATGAGCAGTTCTTC. This chain connects TRBV27 to TRBJ2-1; D call uncertain. Trimming cost V 9 bases and J 8 bases, with 11 bases left between them. This CDR3 is 11 amino acids long. Germline-derived CDR1 and CDR2 are MNHEY and SMNVEV (reference sequence).

This chain links TRBV30 with TRBJ2-7; tentative D call: TRBD2 (5 bases). Trimming stripped 2 bases from V and 3 bases from J, with 17 bases between. CDR1 is GTSNPN, CDR2 SVGIG, per germline (reference sequence). The CDR3 spans 15 residues. CDR3 sequence reads: CAWSQDSTTDYEQYF. The CDR3 DNA reads TGTGCCTGGAGTCAGGACTCGACGACTGACTACGAGCAGTACTTC. Supplemented by reference TRBV30 and TRBJ2-7, the full variable domain reads SQTIHQWPATLVQPVGSPLSLECTVEGTSNPNLYWYRQAAGRGLQLLFYSVGIGQISSEVPQNLSASRPQDRQFILSSKKLLLSDSGFYLCAWSQDSTTDYEQYFGPGTRLTVT.

About this clonotype: Possible read error: a much larger clone is one base away. This chain joins TRBV2 and TRBJ1-2, with D maybe TRBD1 (5 bases). The CDR3 is 13 residues long. The V end was cut by 10 bases, the J end by 4 bases, with 16 bases between. Germline loops: CDR1 SNHLY, CDR2 FYNNEI. The CDR3 is CATRPGRFYGYTF. The CDR3 nucleotides read TGTGCCACCCGGCCGGGACGGTTCTATGGCTACACCTTC.

This clonotype was counted ten times or more. V is TRBV15 and J is TRBJ2-3; no reliable D call. CDR1 and CDR2 from the germline V gene are LNHNV and YYDKDF (reference sequence). The CDR3 totals 14 residues. The V end lost 3 bases, the J end lost 1 base, and 8 bases lay between the germline ends. DNA for the CDR3: TGTGCCACCAGCAGGTTAGCACGCACAGATACGCAGTATTTT. Amino acids: CATSRLARTDTQYF.

Of note for this clonotype: This may be a read error, as it is one base from a much larger clone. The gene calls are TRBV7-9 and TRBJ2-1, with TRBD1 matching 7 bases. The J segment lost 4 bases and the V segment lost 5 bases, leaving 8 bases of the junction unmatched. Germline loops: CDR1 SEHNR, CDR2 FQNEAQ (reference sequence). The CDR3 consists of 15 residues. The CDR3 is CASSVGQELYNEQFF. The CDR3 DNA reads as TGTGCCAGCAGCGTCGGACAGGAGCTGTACAATGAGCAGTTCTTC.

This clonotype was counted ten times or more. The chain joins TRBV5-6 to TRBJ1-1; D is possibly TRBD1 (5 bases). This CDR3 comprises 16 residues. Looked up from germline, CDR1 is SGHDT and CDR2 is YYEEEE. V lost 3 bases to trimming and J lost 3 bases, with 18 bases between them. In DNA, the CDR3 is TGTGCCAGCAGCTCAGGACGGGGACTGCTGTACACTGAAGCTTTCTTT. This translates into CASSSGRGLLYTEAFF.

The chain joins TRBV20-1 to TRBJ2-7; D might be TRBD2 (5 bases). Trimming stripped 1 base from V and 3 bases from J, with 13 bases between. Germline lookup yields CDR1 DFQATT and CDR2 SNEGSKA (reference sequence). The CDR3 contains 14 residues. CDR3 protein: CSARGAPEDYEQYF. The CDR3 nucleotides read TGCAGTGCTAGAGGAGCGCCGGAGGACTACGAGCAGTACTTC.

About this clonotype itself: Possible read error: a much larger clone is one base away. The chain combines TRBV12-3 or TRBV12-4 with TRBJ2-1; tentative D call: TRBD2 (6 bases). The last part of the DNA fits TRBJ2-7 better; the J call may be wrong. The CDR3 runs 15 residues. This CDR3 reads CASSSPGSGYNEQYF. CDR3 bases: TGTGCCAGCAGTTCACCGGGTAGCGGCTACAATGAGCAGTACTTC.